One and the same sample provided the 26 T cell receptor beta chains below, sequenced in a study of shared clonotypes between healthy human individuals. Sequencing used immunoSEQ multiplex PCR; TCRdb keeps in-frame clones, though not all of them. There are over a million clones in the sample; around three quarters occur only once, and roughly 0.61% lies in the top ten. The sample was memory CD4+ T cells from PBMCs. Noted subset: CD45RA-negative fraction. The receptor source for this set is a young man in good health. Some clones in this sample may be carry-over from other donors' samples.

The rearrangement joins TRBV27 to TRBJ1-2; weak D call: TRBD1 (5 bases). Trimming stripped 2 bases from V and 9 bases from J, with 13 bases between. CDR1 is MNHEY, CDR2 SMNVEV, per germline (reference sequence). The CDR3 runs 13 residues. CDR3 in amino acids: CASSLKNRGSYTF. In DNA, the CDR3 is TGTGCCAGCAGTTTAAAGAATAGGGGTAGCTACACCTTC.

The rearrangement links TRBV6-6 to TRBJ2-1, with 10 bases that match TRBD2. The CDR3 spans 14 residues. Germline V CDR1 and CDR2: MNHNY, SVGAGI (reference sequence). J was trimmed by 7 bases and V by 10 bases; bases with no gene match: 10. CDR3 amino acids: CATRSGRAGNEQFF. The CDR3 DNA follows: TGTGCCACCAGAAGCGGGAGGGCCGGGAATGAGCAGTTCTTC.

In its sample, this clone was seen many times. This chain links TRBV7-8 with TRBJ2-7; 7 nucleotides agree with TRBD2. Germline CDR1 reads SGHVS; CDR2 reads FQNEAQ. There are 14 residues in the CDR3. Germline trimming cut 5 bases from V and 1 base from J; bases unmatched to any gene: 5. CDR3 DNA sequence: TGTGCCAGCAGCACCGGGACTATTTCCTACGAGCAGTACTTC. Encoded protein: CASSTGTISYEQYF.

A remark on this clone: At the DNA level, this CDR3 is encoded by other sequences in the same sample as well. The chain carries TRBV5-4 and TRBJ2-3; D call uncertain. The V gene lost 4 bases and the J gene lost 4 bases, with 10 bases spanning the gap. The CDR3 runs 13 residues. Germline CDR1 reads SGHNT; CDR2 reads YYREEE (reference sequence). The CDR3 sequence: CASSLTGPDTQYF. CDR3 bases: TGTGCCAGCAGCCTGACCGGTCCAGATACGCAGTATTTT.

This clone occurred many times. This sequence joins TRBV19 and TRBJ1-1; D not resolved. Germline V gene lookup returns CDR1 LNHDA and CDR2 SQIVND (reference sequence). The CDR3 length is 13 residues. V lost 1 base and J 3 bases, leaving 6 bases between the germline ends. CDR3 bases: TGTGCCAGTAGTATAGTGCAGCACACTGAAGCTTTCTTT. Translation: CASSIVQHTEAFF. The variable domain in full, completed from reference TRBV19 and TRBJ1-1, reads DGGITQSPKYLFRKEGQNVTLSCEQNLNHDAMYWYRQDPGQGLRLIYYSQIVNDFQKGDIAEGYSVSREKKESFPLTVTSAQKNPTAFYLCASSIVQHTEAFFGQGTRLTVV.

The rearrangement joins TRBV11-2 to TRBJ1-2; TRBD1 is a possible D gene (5 bases). The CDR3 spans 15 residues. Germline CDR1 is SGHAT and CDR2 is FQNNGV. Trimming shortened V by 2 bases and J by 3 bases, and 13 bases separated the two germline ends. The CDR3: CASSLSLGGDYGYTF. CDR3 coding DNA: TGTGCCAGCAGCTTATCCCTGGGGGGTGACTATGGCTACACCTTC.

The chain has TRBV6-1 and TRBJ2-3; the match to TRBD2 covers 7 bases. V was pared by 7 bases and J by 2 bases, with 6 bases of the junction left unmatched. Germline V gene data show CDR1 as MNHNS and CDR2 as SASEGT. CDR3 length equals 14 residues. CDR3 amino acids: CASTLAETTDTQYF. In nucleotides, the CDR3 is TGTGCCAGCACCCTAGCGGAGACCACAGATACGCAGTATTTT.

The CDR3: CASSRNNRGRDEKLFF. The DNA of the CDR3 is TGTGCCAGCAGCCGCAATAACAGGGGGCGAGATGAAAAACTGTTTTTT. This chain links TRBV7-9 with TRBJ1-4; 9 bases line up with TRBD1. With V trimmed by 5 bases and J by 6 bases, 10 bases remained unmatched. The CDR3 extends over 16 amino acids. The germline gives CDR1 SEHNR, CDR2 FQNEAQ (reference sequence).

This clone has only a few counts. The chain has TRBV10-1 and TRBJ1-2; D call uncertain. V shed 0 bases and J shed 4 bases, with 6 bases lying between them. There are 13 residues in the CDR3. Per the germline V gene, CDR1 is WNHNN and CDR2 is SYGVQD (reference sequence). Here the CDR3 reads CASSESHSYGYTF. CDR3 DNA: TGCGCCAGCAGTGAGTCGCACAGCTATGGCTACACCTTC.

This clone was detected only once. The sample holds other DNA sequences that translate to the same CDR3. The genes are TRBV27 and TRBJ1-5; D gene ambiguous. Germline values: CDR1 MNHEY, CDR2 SMNVEV (reference sequence). The germline V and J ends were trimmed by 5 bases and 0 bases, with 5 bases remaining between them. This CDR3 is built from 13 residues. The CDR3 sequence is CASSPISNQPQHF. The CDR3 DNA sequence: TGTGCCAGCAGTCCAATTAGCAATCAGCCCCAGCATTTT.

This sequence joins TRBV7-6 and TRBJ2-7; 8 bases fit TRBD2. Looked up from germline, CDR1 is SGHVS and CDR2 is FNYEAQ. The CDR3 contains 16 residues. With V trimmed by 1 base and J by 2 bases, 7 bases remained unmatched. CDR3 sequence reads: CASSLGLAKGAYEQYF. The CDR3, as DNA: TGTGCCAGCAGCTTAGGACTAGCGAAGGGAGCCTACGAGCAGTACTTC.

The chain uses TRBV2 and TRBJ2-2; 8 bases are a match to TRBD2. The CDR3 covers 14 residues. CDR1 and CDR2 (germline): SNHLY, FYNNEI. The V and J ends lost 6 bases and 6 bases, in that order; junction bases with no gene match: 6. CDR3 coding DNA: TGTGCCAGCAGGTCCAGCGGGAGCGCCGGGGAGCTGTTTTTT. Translation: CASRSSGSAGELFF.

The chain has TRBV6-1 and TRBJ1-1, with D possibly being TRBD1 (5 bases). Germline values: CDR1 MNHNS, CDR2 SASEGT. The length of the CDR3 is 15 residues. Trimming left V 8 bases short and J 3 bases short, with 19 bases between. The CDR3 spells CASENNRQPYTEAFF. CDR3 sequence (DNA): TGTGCCAGCGAGAATAACAGACAGCCATACACTGAAGCTTTCTTT.

This rearrangement joins TRBV20-1 to TRBJ2-5, with D perhaps TRBD2 (6 bases). The CDR3 has 11 amino acids. V lost 4 bases to trimming and J lost 4 bases, with 7 bases between them. CDR1 and CDR2 from the germline V gene are DFQATT and SNEGSKA (reference sequence). Written as DNA, the CDR3 is TGCAGTGCTATGGGGGGAGAGACCCAGTACTTC. It translates to CSAMGGETQYF.

V is TRBV19 and J is TRBJ2-2; D not certain. Per the germline V gene, CDR1 is LNHDA and CDR2 is SQIVND (reference sequence). The CDR3 spans 14 residues. Trimming stripped 5 bases from V and 4 bases from J, with 11 bases between. CDR3: CASSPRRFTGELFF. For the CDR3, the DNA is TGTGCCAGTAGTCCGCGACGGTTCACCGGGGAGCTGTTTTTT.

In its sample, this clone was seen a few times. The genes are TRBV6-5 and TRBJ1-4, with D uncertain. This CDR3 has 14 amino acids. The V gene's germline CDR1 is MNHEY and CDR2 SVGAGI. V was clipped by 6 bases and J by 3 bases, with 11 bases between them. The CDR3 nucleotides are TGTGCCAGCAGGATGGTCGCGGCTAATGAAAAACTGTTTTTT. Its translation: CASRMVAANEKLFF.

The chain has TRBV19 and TRBJ1-2, with a possible D match to TRBD1 (6 bases). The CDR3 totals 15 residues. Germline lookup yields CDR1 LNHDA and CDR2 SQIVND (reference sequence). Trimming took off 6 bases at V and 1 base at J, with 15 bases between the two ends. The CDR3 spells CASSRGPSNNYGYTF. The CDR3 nucleotides read TGTGCCAGTAGCAGGGGACCGAGTAATAACTATGGCTACACCTTC. Supplemented by reference TRBV19 and TRBJ1-2, the full variable domain reads DGGITQSPKYLFRKEGQNVTLSCEQNLNHDAMYWYRQDPGQGLRLIYYSQIVNDFQKGDIAEGYSVSREKKESFPLTVTSAQKNPTAFYLCASSRGPSNNYGYTFGSGTRLTVV.

The V gene is TRBV29-1, the J gene TRBJ2-3; D is ambiguous. The CDR3 has 14 residues. Germline V gene sequence: CDR1 SQVTM, CDR2 ANQGSEA. V was pared by 8 bases and J by 0 bases, with 15 bases between. The CDR3 nucleotides are TGCAGCACCTGCCCCCCCGTTAGCACAGATACGCAGTATTTT. This translates into CSTCPPVSTDTQYF.

The chain couples TRBV28 to TRBJ2-1, with D uncertain. This CDR3 contains 11 residues. Trimming removed 6 bases at V and 8 bases at J, with 8 bases between. From germline, CDR1 is MDHEN and CDR2 SYDVKM. CDR3 sequence reads: CASSRWDEQFF. CDR3 nucleotides: TGTGCCAGCAGCCGGTGGGATGAGCAGTTCTTC. The full variable domain, rest sourced from reference TRBV28 and TRBJ2-1, is DVKVTQSSRYLVKRTGEKVFLECVQDMDHENMFWYRQDPGLGLRLIYFSYDVKMKEKGDIPEGYSVSREKKERFSLILESASTNQTSMYLCASSRWDEQFFGPGTRLTVL.

V is TRBV10-3 and J is TRBJ1-4; a weak D match, TRBD1 (5 bases). The CDR3 sequence is 16 residues long. Trimming shortened V by 2 bases and J by 0 bases, and 10 bases separated the two germline ends. The germline gives CDR1 ENHRY, CDR2 SYGVKD. The CDR3, as DNA: TGTGCCATCAGTGAGGGGGCACAAGCAACTAATGAAAAACTGTTTTTT. Translated, it gives CAISEGAQATNEKLFF.

The V and J genes are TRBV25-1 and TRBJ2-5; D is unresolved. Germline V gives CDR1 MGHDK, CDR2 SYGVNS. CDR3 length: 15 amino acids. V lost 6 bases and J lost 2, with 16 bases in between. This CDR3 is CASRGYWRSQETQYF. The CDR3 nucleotides read TGTGCCAGCAGGGGGTATTGGCGGAGTCAAGAGACCCAGTACTTC.

This clone turned up a few times. J is TRBJ2-7 and V is TRBV27; D uncertain. V gave up 6 bases and J gave up 2 bases, with 14 bases separating them. The CDR3 totals 14 residues. Germline CDR1 MNHEY, CDR2 SMNVEV (reference sequence). As DNA, the CDR3 is TGTGCCAGCAGCCCCGACCTTAACCCCTACGAGCAGTACTTC. Amino acid sequence: CASSPDLNPYEQYF.

The CDR3 is CASSLRSSGTSEQYF. The CDR3 region has the DNA TGCGCCAGCAGCTTGAGATCTAGCGGGACGAGTGAGCAGTACTTC. The J gene is TRBJ2-7, the V gene TRBV5-1; 9 bases match TRBD2. This CDR3 has 15 amino acids. Germline-derived CDR1 and CDR2 are SGHRS and YFSETQ. Losses at the gene ends were 1 base for V and 7 bases for J; bases not matched to a gene: 9.

The V and J genes are TRBV28 and TRBJ2-7, with D perhaps assigned TRBD1 or TRBD2 (5 bases each). The length of the CDR3 is 14 residues. Germline values: CDR1 MDHEN, CDR2 SYDVKM. V lost 4 bases, J lost 0 bases, and 10 bases lay in between. This chain's CDR3 is CASSWDQSSYEQYF. CDR3 DNA sequence: TGTGCCAGCAGTTGGGACCAAAGCTCCTACGAGCAGTACTTC.

This clone was picked up one time. This chain links TRBV5-1 with TRBJ2-7; TRBD2 matches 8 bases. The V gene's germline CDR1 is SGHRS and CDR2 YFSETQ. After removal of 4 bases from V and 6 bases from J, the junction contained 3 bases not matched to a gene. This CDR3 contains 12 residues. The CDR3 region is CASSVAGPEQYF. The CDR3 DNA sequence: TGCGCCAGCAGCGTAGCGGGACCCGAGCAGTACTTC.

The chain combines TRBV30 with TRBJ1-1; D possibly corresponds to TRBD1 (6 bases). V lost 8 bases to trimming and J lost 4 bases, with 11 bases between them. This CDR3 region has 11 residues. Per the germline V gene, CDR1 is GTSNPN and CDR2 is SVGIG (reference sequence). The chain's CDR3 is CARRGTTEAFF. CDR3 nucleotides: TGTGCCCGAAGGGGGACCACTGAAGCTTTCTTT.